This entry lists 29 T cell receptor beta chains sequenced from one sample in a study of OX40 agonist ivuxolimab in advanced cancers. Sequencing used immunoSEQ multiplex PCR; TCRdb keeps in-frame clones, though not all of them. The data show 45,000 or so clones, roughly 90% seen once. Sequencing used CD4+ or CD8+ T cells sorted from blood, obtained in a trial of the OX40 agonist ivuxolimab. The source of these receptors is an adult with an advanced solid tumor such as melanoma, head and neck, liver or kidney cancer.

V and J are TRBV29-1 and TRBJ1-4; D remains ambiguous. Trimming shortened V by 6 bases and J by 5 bases, and 16 bases separated the two germline ends. The length of the CDR3 is 14 residues. Per germline, CDR1 SQVTM and CDR2 ANQGSEA. The CDR3 here is CSVQSDGGNEKLFF. CDR3 DNA: TGCAGCGTCCAATCCGACGGTGGGAATGAAAAACTGTTTTTT. Together with reference TRBV29-1 and TRBJ1-4, the CDR3 gives the full variable domain: SAVISQKPSRDICQRGTSLTIQCQVDSQVTMMFWYRQQPGQSLTLIATANQGSEATYESGFVIDKFPISRPNLTFSTLTVSNMSPEDSSIYLCSVQSDGGNEKLFFGSGTQLSVL.

The genes are TRBV5-1 and TRBJ1-3; 7 positions agree with TRBD1. Germline-derived CDR1 and CDR2 are SGHRS and YFSETQ. The CDR3 is 16 residues long. Trimming at V came to 3 bases and at J to 2 bases, leaving 8 bases not matched to a gene. For the CDR3, the DNA is TGCGCCAGCAGCTCCACTCCCGGGACAGCTGGAAACACCATATATTTT. Its protein is CASSSTPGTAGNTIYF.

In this sample, this clone turned up a few times. This sequence joins TRBV12-5 and TRBJ1-5, with D unclear. Trimming stripped 5 bases from V and 4 bases from J, with 6 bases between. The CDR3 loop spans 12 amino acids. Per germline, CDR1 LGHNT and CDR2 FRNRAP. The CDR3, as DNA: TGTGCTAGTGGTCTGGGGAATCAGCCCCAGCATTTT. Amino acids: CASGLGNQPQHF.

V usage is TRBV19 and J usage is TRBJ2-5; 7 bases map to TRBD1. Germline V gives CDR1 LNHDA, CDR2 SQIVND (reference sequence). V lost 3 bases and J lost 7; bases outside the gene matches: 8. The CDR3 loop spans 14 amino acids. The CDR3 loop is CASSITGAVGTQYF. CDR3 nucleotide sequence: TGTGCCAGTAGTATCACAGGGGCAGTAGGGACCCAGTACTTC.

The V call is TRBV27, the J call TRBJ1-5; no definite D call. The length of the CDR3 is 14 residues. V lost 7 bases and J lost 4, with 14 bases in between. Germline V lookup: CDR1 MNHEY, CDR2 SMNVEV (reference sequence). The chain's CDR3 is CASTLRGGNQPQHF. CDR3 in DNA: TGTGCCAGCACCCTGAGAGGAGGGAATCAGCCCCAGCATTTT.

V usage is TRBV30 and J usage is TRBJ2-5; 8 bases align to TRBD1. The CDR3 loop spans 12 amino acids. Germline V lookup: CDR1 GTSNPN, CDR2 SVGIG (reference sequence). J was trimmed by 9 bases and V by 3 bases; bases with no gene match: 6. DNA of the CDR3: TGTGCCTGGAGGACAACAGGGGGGCCCCAGTACTTC. Amino acid sequence: CAWRTTGGPQYF.

This clone was counted only a few times. The chain links TRBV18 to TRBJ2-7; possible D gene TRBD2, 6 bases. The V end lost 1 base, the J end lost 0 bases, and 13 bases lay between the germline ends. Germline values: CDR1 KGHSH, CDR2 LQKENI. There are 16 residues in the CDR3. The DNA of the CDR3 is TGTGCCAGCTCACCACGGGTAGCGGAGGGCTCCTACGAGCAGTACTTC. Translating it yields CASSPRVAEGSYEQYF.

The chain has TRBV18 and TRBJ1-1; a weak D match, TRBD1 (5 bases). Germline V gives CDR1 KGHSH, CDR2 LQKENI. V dropped 2 bases and J dropped 4 bases, with 14 bases sitting between them. There are 15 residues in the CDR3. CDR3 in DNA: TGTGCCAGCTCACCATGGAGGGCAGGGTTCACTGAAGCTTTCTTT. Residues: CASSPWRAGFTEAFF.

The V gene is TRBV6-1, the J gene TRBJ2-7, with D tentatively TRBD1 or TRBD2 (5 bases each). The CDR3 is made up of 14 amino acids. The germline V gene encodes CDR1 MNHNS and CDR2 SASEGT. Trimming stripped 4 bases from V and 2 bases from J, with 12 bases between. CDR3 coding DNA: TGTGCCAGCAGTGTGAGGGACGGAGCCTACGAGCAGTACTTC. It yields the protein CASSVRDGAYEQYF.

This chain links TRBV6-1 with TRBJ1-5; no clear D. The germline V gene encodes CDR1 MNHNS and CDR2 SASEGT. V was shortened by 4 bases and J by 6 bases, with 10 bases between the two germline ends. The CDR3 has 13 amino acids. CDR3 nucleotides: TGTGCCAGCAGTGCGACCATGGGTCAGCCCCAGCATTTT. The encoded protein is CASSATMGQPQHF.

This sequence joins TRBV7-9 and TRBJ2-5; D may be TRBD1 or TRBD2 (5 bases each). Germline V CDR1 and CDR2: SEHNR, FQNEAQ (reference sequence). The CDR3 spans 12 residues. V shed 5 bases and J shed 4 bases, with 8 bases lying between them. The chain's CDR3 is CASSRDRETQYF. The CDR3 coding sequence is TGTGCCAGCAGCCGGGACCGAGAGACCCAGTACTTC.

The CDR3 loop reads CSVADNSGNTIYF. The CDR3 DNA reads TGCAGCGTTGCGGACAACTCTGGAAACACCATATATTTT. The chain employs TRBV29-1 and TRBJ1-3; D might be TRBD1 (5 bases). The CDR3 contains 13 residues. Germline V gene lookup returns CDR1 SQVTM and CDR2 ANQGSEA. V lost 4 bases, J lost 0 bases, and 7 bases lay in between.

This clone appeared a few times. The rearrangement uses TRBV2 and TRBJ2-3, with 13 bases fitting TRBD2. J lost 6 bases, V lost 6 bases, and 9 bases had no gene match. Germline V gives CDR1 SNHLY, CDR2 FYNNEI. The CDR3 has 16 amino acids. The DNA of the CDR3 is TGTGCCAGCAGAGTCAGGACTAGCGGGAGCAGGGATACGCAGTATTTT. Its translation: CASRVRTSGSRDTQYF.

The chain employs TRBV4-3 and TRBJ2-1; D remains unclear. Trimming cost V 2 bases and J 6 bases, with 11 bases left between them. Per germline, CDR1 LGHNA and CDR2 YSLEER. This CDR3 is built from 14 residues. CDR3 sequence (DNA): TGCGCCAGCAGCCAACTTAGCCGAAGCAATGAGCAGTTCTTC. Its translation: CASSQLSRSNEQFF.

In this sample, this clone turned up a few times. This chain uses TRBV19 with TRBJ1-1; D possibly corresponds to TRBD1 (5 bases). The V gene's germline CDR1 is LNHDA and CDR2 SQIVND (reference sequence). The CDR3 is 13 amino acids. The V end lost 1 base, the J end lost 3 bases, and 6 bases lay between the germline ends. Here the CDR3 reads CASSIATDTEAFF. CDR3 DNA sequence: TGTGCCAGTAGTATAGCGACAGACACTGAAGCTTTCTTT.

This rearrangement joins TRBV7-2 to TRBJ2-3, with unresolved D. Trimming took 6 bases from V and 0 from J, leaving 10 bases between them. This CDR3 spans 14 amino acids. Per germline, CDR1 SGHTA and CDR2 FQGNSA. The CDR3 is CASRPYSSTDTQYF. The CDR3 DNA reads as TGTGCCAGCAGACCTTATTCTAGCACAGATACGCAGTATTTT.

This clone was recorded a few times. The chain recombines TRBV7-9 with TRBJ1-2, with TRBD1 matching over 9 bases. Germline V gene lookup returns CDR1 SEHNR and CDR2 FQNEAQ (reference sequence). J was trimmed by 2 bases and V by 7 bases; bases with no gene match: 5. The CDR3 has 14 residues. The CDR3 nucleotides are TGTGCCAGCACCACCGGGACAGGGAACTATGGCTACACCTTC. This gives the protein CASTTGTGNYGYTF.

V gene TRBV7-8 combines with J gene TRBJ2-4, with 8 bases fitting TRBD1. J lost 6 bases, V lost 2 bases, and 6 bases had no gene match. The length of the CDR3 is 15 residues. Germline-derived CDR1 and CDR2 are SGHVS and FQNEAQ. The CDR3 nucleotides read TGTGCCAGCAGCTTAACCGGGACAGGAGTAAACATTCAGTACTTC. Amino acids: CASSLTGTGVNIQYF.

This clone was observed a handful of times. J is TRBJ2-7 and V is TRBV5-4, with D perhaps matching TRBD1 or TRBD2 (5 bases each). V dropped 4 bases and J dropped 2 bases, with 10 bases sitting between them. Germline lookup yields CDR1 SGHNT and CDR2 YYREEE (reference sequence). The CDR3 has 13 residues. The CDR3 loop is CASSGGSTYEQYF. The DNA of the CDR3 is TGTGCCAGCAGCGGGGGTTCTACCTACGAGCAGTACTTC.

The chain is built from TRBV4-2 and TRBJ2-2; D not certain. CDR1 and CDR2 (germline): LGHNA, YNFKEQ. The V and J ends lost 0 bases and 9 bases respectively, with 8 bases between them. This CDR3 spans 13 amino acids. The DNA for the CDR3 is TGTGCCAGCAGCCAAGATTTAACCCGGGAGCTGTTTTTT. It translates to CASSQDLTRELFF.

The chain employs TRBV4-3 and TRBJ2-1, with 8 bases that match TRBD2. The CDR3 spans 14 residues. After removal of 4 bases from V and 6 bases from J, the junction contained 5 bases not matched to a gene. Germline CDR1 is LGHNA and CDR2 is YSLEER. CDR3 sequence reads: CASSLDGTSNEQFF. The DNA for the CDR3 is TGCGCCAGCAGCCTGGATGGGACTAGCAATGAGCAGTTCTTC.

The chain joins TRBV7-9 to TRBJ2-5, with a tentative D call TRBD1 (6 bases). The V and J ends lost 8 bases and 1 base respectively, with 14 bases between them. This CDR3 has 14 residues. CDR1 is SEHNR and CDR2 is FQNEAQ in the germline V gene (reference sequence). The CDR3 reads CASADRLSQETQYF. As DNA, the CDR3 is TGTGCCAGCGCAGACAGGCTTTCCCAAGAGACCCAGTACTTC.

This clone was seen a single time. V and J are TRBV6-5 and TRBJ2-2; a possible D gene is TRBD2 (5 bases). CDR1 and CDR2 (germline): MNHEY, SVGAGI. The CDR3 sequence is 13 residues long. Trimming stripped 7 bases from V and 7 bases from J, with 13 bases between. The CDR3 reads CASTTNRNGELFF. CDR3 bases: TGTGCCAGCACGACTAACCGTAACGGGGAGCTGTTTTTT.

This clone is a singleton in its sample. The chain has TRBV6-6 and TRBJ2-7, with D possibly TRBD2 on 5 matching bases. Trimming left V 6 bases short and J 2 bases short, with 20 bases between. The length of the CDR3 is 16 residues. The germline gives CDR1 MNHNY, CDR2 SVGAGI (reference sequence). The CDR3 spells CASRNSVGSLAYEQYF. The CDR3 DNA follows: TGTGCCAGCAGAAATAGCGTGGGGTCCCTCGCCTACGAGCAGTACTTC.

This sequence joins TRBV27 and TRBJ2-5, with 10 bases that match TRBD2. Judging by the DNA end, TRBJ2-7 fits better; the J call may be wrong. Germline V gives CDR1 MNHEY, CDR2 SMNVEV (reference sequence). The CDR3 contains 14 residues. The CDR3 DNA sequence: TGTGCCAGCAGTACTAGCGGGGCCACCTACGAGCAGTACTTC. Amino acids: CASSTSGATYEQYF.

The chain links TRBV4-2 to TRBJ2-6; 7 positions match TRBD2. Germline V gene lookup returns CDR1 LGHNA and CDR2 YNFKEQ. The CDR3 is 19 residues long. Trimming took 3 bases from V and 0 from J; bases not matched to a gene: 11. DNA of the CDR3: TGTGCCAGCAGCCACCCGCGGGGGTACCCTGTCTCTGGGGCCAACGTCCTGACTTTC. Its protein is CASSHPRGYPVSGANVLTF.

This clone appeared once. The chain links TRBV30 to TRBJ2-3; 7 bases are shared with TRBD1. Germline V gene sequence: CDR1 GTSNPN, CDR2 SVGIG (reference sequence). With V trimmed by 0 bases and J by 3 bases, 3 bases remained unmatched. The CDR3 has 14 amino acids. The CDR3: CAWSVGGFTDTQYF. CDR3 DNA sequence: TGTGCCTGGAGTGTAGGGGGCTTTACAGATACGCAGTATTTT. The full variable domain, its missing parts supplied by reference TRBV30 and TRBJ2-3, is SQTIHQWPATLVQPVGSPLSLECTVEGTSNPNLYWYRQAAGRGLQLLFYSVGIGQISSEVPQNLSASRPQDRQFILSSKKLLLSDSGFYLCAWSVGGFTDTQYFGPGTRLTVL.

This clone was recorded only once. The rearrangement links TRBV6-4 to TRBJ2-2; 14 nucleotides line up with TRBD2. Looked up from germline, CDR1 is MRHNA and CDR2 is SNTAGT. This CDR3 is built from 16 residues. Trimming took 4 bases from V and 4 from J; bases not matched to a gene: 2. CDR3 bases: TGTGCCAGCAGTGGGACTAGCGGGAGGCCCACCGGGGAGCTGTTTTTT. Its protein product is CASSGTSGRPTGELFF.

V is TRBV30 and J is TRBJ2-2, with TRBD1 matching over 9 bases. The trim removed 3 bases at V and 5 bases at J, leaving 7 bases unmatched. The germline V gene has CDR1 GTSNPN and CDR2 SVGIG (reference sequence). The CDR3 has 15 residues. The CDR3 region is CAWSGTGFVTGELFF. CDR3 DNA: TGTGCCTGGAGCGGGACAGGGTTTGTAACCGGGGAGCTGTTTTTT.